Following are 10 T cell receptor beta chains from one sample sequenced in a study of blood T cell repertoires in COVID-19. Profiled with immunoSEQ multiplex PCR; TCRdb holds only in-frame clones, not every one. The sample comprises 150,000 to 200,000 clones, more than 70% of which are singletons, and approximately 5.6% rests with the top ten. Sequenced: peripheral blood. These receptors were obtained from a middle-aged man with active or convalescent COVID-19.

The rearrangement joins TRBV5-5 to TRBJ1-2; 8 nucleotides align to TRBD1. The CDR3 spans 15 residues. The germline V gene has CDR1 SGHKS and CDR2 YYEKEE (reference sequence). The trim removed 4 bases at V and 5 bases at J, leaving 10 bases unmatched. The CDR3 DNA reads as TGTGCCAGCAGCCAATCGGACAGGGACAGATATGGCTACACCTTC. This encodes CASSQSDRDRYGYTF.

The chain uses TRBV24-1 and TRBJ1-1; TRBD1 aligns across 11 bases. Unmatched junction bases numbered 5, after V lost 2 bases and J lost 4 bases. CDR1 KGHDR and CDR2 SFDVKD come from the germline V gene. The CDR3 is 16 amino acids. Here the CDR3 reads CATSDSDRGLITEAFF. In DNA form, the CDR3 reads TGTGCCACCAGTGATTCGGACAGGGGGCTAATCACTGAAGCTTTCTTT.

The CDR3: CASSILDRNTGELFF. The DNA for the CDR3 is TGTGCCAGTAGTATTTTGGACAGAAACACCGGGGAGCTGTTTTTT. The chain employs TRBV19 and TRBJ2-2; possibly TRBD1 for D (6 bases). Trimming took 3 bases from V and 2 from J, leaving 10 bases between them. Germline-derived CDR1 and CDR2 are LNHDA and SQIVND (reference sequence). The CDR3 runs to 15 residues.

The V call is TRBV9, the J call TRBJ2-5, with TRBD2 identical over 14 bases. The CDR3 contains 18 residues. V lost 4 bases, J lost 5 bases, and 13 bases stayed unmatched. Germline values: CDR1 SGDLS, CDR2 YYNGEE. CDR3 sequence reads: CASSSHPGLAGEGETQYF. Written as DNA, the CDR3 is TGTGCCAGCAGCTCCCACCCGGGACTAGCGGGAGAGGGGGAGACCCAGTACTTC.

This chain links TRBV12-3 or TRBV12-4 with TRBJ1-2; 7 bases agree with TRBD1. The CDR3 totals 13 residues. Germline trimming cut 5 bases from V and 3 bases from J; bases unmatched to any gene: 3. CDR3 amino acids: CASSPTGYYGYTF. For the CDR3, the DNA is TGTGCCAGCAGTCCGACAGGGTACTATGGCTACACCTTC.

This clone was recorded only once. The chain is built from TRBV5-1 and TRBJ2-7; the match to TRBD1 covers 8 bases. Trimming cost V 4 bases and J 4 bases; bases outside gene matches: 1. The CDR3 has 12 residues. Per the germline V gene, CDR1 is SGHRS and CDR2 is YFSETQ. CDR3 DNA: TGCGCCAGCAGCGACAGGGGATACGAGCAGTACTTC. It codes for CASSDRGYEQYF.

V and J are TRBV29-1 and TRBJ1-1; D not certain. The germline V gene has CDR1 SQVTM and CDR2 ANQGSEA. Trimming shortened V by 3 bases and J by 5 bases, and 7 bases separated the two germline ends. The CDR3 runs to 11 residues. This chain's CDR3 is CSVDSGTEAFF. The CDR3 nucleotides are TGCAGCGTTGATAGCGGGACTGAAGCTTTCTTT.

This chain connects TRBV4-3 to TRBJ2-3; D is unresolved. The CDR3 sequence is 14 residues long. Trimming removed 4 bases from V and 2 bases from J, with 10 bases in between. Germline V lookup: CDR1 LGHNA, CDR2 YSLEER. The CDR3, as DNA: TGCGCCAGCAGCCTACGAGGTTACACAGATACGCAGTATTTT. Protein sequence: CASSLRGYTDTQYF.

The chain joins TRBV5-1 to TRBJ1-4; maybe TRBD1 (5 bases). The V end was cut by 3 bases, the J end by 8 bases, with 14 bases between. The CDR3 is 14 residues long. Looked up from germline, CDR1 is SGHRS and CDR2 is YFSETQ. CDR3 protein: CASSYQGASEKLFF. For the CDR3, the DNA is TGCGCCAGCAGCTACCAGGGCGCCTCAGAAAAACTGTTTTTT.

The V call is TRBV19, the J call TRBJ1-5; 10 bases match TRBD1. CDR1 LNHDA and CDR2 SQIVND come from the germline V gene (reference sequence). V trimming: 3 bases; J trimming: 6 bases; junction bases outside the gene matches: 5. CDR3 length: 15 amino acids. CDR3 residues: CASSIPGTGVQPQHF. In DNA form, the CDR3 reads TGTGCCAGTAGTATCCCTGGGACAGGGGTTCAGCCCCAGCATTTT.